The next 32 T cell receptor beta chains were all read from a single sample in a study of CD8+ T cells in alopecia areata. Treatment meaning: oral pan-JAK inhibitor, 5-10 mg twice daily. The authors extracted RNA and reverse transcribed it into cDNA as the sequencing template. Measured with immunoSEQ multiplex PCR; TCRdb has only the in-frame clones, and not every one. Of some 190,000 clones in the sample, about three fifths are singletons; the top ten hold approximately 0.97%. The sample consisted of CD4+ T cells sorted from blood, taken at week 24, from a patient treated with tofacitinib. The receptors shown here come from a human donor with alopecia areata.

This clone has only one observation. The rearrangement links TRBV29-1 to TRBJ1-1, with D hard to call. The CDR3 is 13 amino acids. V was cut by 5 bases and J by 9 bases, with 19 bases left in between. Germline V lookup: CDR1 SQVTM, CDR2 ANQGSEA. Here the CDR3 DNA reads TGCAGCGTTAACCAGGACTTGATCCGGAAAGCTTTCTTT. Amino acid sequence: CSVNQDLIRKAFF.

There are a few counts of this clone. This chain uses TRBV30 with TRBJ1-6; 8 nucleotides agree with TRBD1. The V gene end was trimmed by 8 bases and the J gene end by 6 bases; junction bases not matched to a gene: 6. The germline V gene encodes CDR1 GTSNPN and CDR2 SVGIG (reference sequence). CDR3 length equals 13 residues. The CDR3 sequence: CAVDRGSNSPLHF. The CDR3 DNA follows: TGTGCCGTAGACAGGGGAAGTAATTCACCCCTCCACTTT.

In this sample, this clone turned up a few times. The chain is built from TRBV7-2 and TRBJ2-7, with 7 nucleotides matching TRBD1. CDR1 SGHTA and CDR2 FQGNSA come from the germline V gene. This CDR3 is built from 15 residues. V lost 5 bases, J lost 5 bases, and 12 bases stayed unmatched. CDR3 region: CASSRSRATGHEQYF. CDR3 coding DNA: TGTGCCAGCAGCCGTAGCCGTGCGACAGGGCACGAGCAGTACTTC.

The table lists this clone with a few counts. The rearrangement joins TRBV7-9 to TRBJ1-1, with D tentatively TRBD1 (6 bases). CDR3 size: 16 residues. The germline gives CDR1 SEHNR, CDR2 FQNEAQ (reference sequence). The V end was cut by 6 bases, the J end by 1 base, with 18 bases between. The CDR3 here is CASSRNWDTSNTEAFF. The CDR3 bases are TGTGCCAGCAGTCGTAACTGGGACACGTCGAACACTGAAGCTTTCTTT.

The chain combines TRBV6-1 with TRBJ2-5; D may be TRBD1 or TRBD2 (5 bases each). V lost 2 bases to trimming and J lost 5 bases, with 21 bases between them. This CDR3 has 17 amino acids. From germline, CDR1 is MNHNS and CDR2 SASEGT. The CDR3 here is CASSELGVTTSTETQYF. The CDR3 nucleotides are TGTGCCAGCAGTGAATTAGGGGTGACTACAAGTACGGAGACCCAGTACTTC.

This clone was detected once. The chain is built from TRBV5-1 and TRBJ2-3, with D unclear. The V end lost 0 bases, the J end lost 6 bases, and 11 bases lay between the germline ends. CDR1 is SGHRS, CDR2 YFSETQ, per germline. The CDR3 loop spans 14 amino acids. CDR3 nucleotides: TGCGCCAGCAGCTTGGGGGATGTGTTGGATACGCAGTATTTT. Its translation is CASSLGDVLDTQYF.

The CDR3 spells CASSPRGGRSNTEAFF. DNA of the CDR3: TGTGCCAGCAGCCCCAGAGGGGGGCGGTCGAACACTGAAGCTTTCTTT. The chain combines TRBV11-2 with TRBJ1-1; TRBD1 might be the D (6 bases). Germline CDR1 SGHAT, CDR2 FQNNGV. The length of the CDR3 is 16 residues. The germline V and J ends were trimmed by 5 bases and 1 base, with 17 bases remaining between them. Together with reference TRBV11-2 and TRBJ1-1, the CDR3 gives the full variable domain: EAGVAQSPRYKIIEKRQSVAFWCNPISGHATLYWYQQILGQGPKLLIQFQNNGVVDDSQLPKDRFSAERLKGVDSTLKIQPAKLEDSAVYLCASSPRGGRSNTEAFFGQGTRLTVV.

The chain employs TRBV7-9 and TRBJ1-2; no clear D. CDR3 length: 13 residues. Germline loops: CDR1 SEHNR, CDR2 FQNEAQ (reference sequence). V lost 6 bases, J lost 6 bases, and 14 bases lay in between. CDR3 amino acids: CASRPGPPDGYTF. The DNA of the CDR3 is TGTGCCAGCAGACCAGGACCGCCGGATGGCTACACCTTC.

The chain has TRBV7-8 and TRBJ1-5; a weak D match, TRBD1 (5 bases). V lost 5 bases, J lost 1 base, and 15 bases lay in between. Germline CDR1 and CDR2: SGHVS and FQNEAQ. The CDR3 extends over 16 amino acids. The CDR3 reads CASSKSGGTSNQPQHF. The CDR3 bases are TGTGCCAGCAGCAAAAGTGGGGGTACGAGCAATCAGCCCCAGCATTTT.

This clone was detected ten times or more. The chain combines TRBV4-1 with TRBJ1-2; 8 positions agree with TRBD1. Per the germline V gene, CDR1 is MGHRA and CDR2 is YSYEKL. V shed 4 bases, J shed 7 bases, and the junction held 8 bases outside the gene matches. CDR3 size: 14 residues. The CDR3 reads CASSRPDRETGYTF. As DNA, the CDR3 is TGCGCCAGCAGCCGCCCGGACAGGGAAACTGGCTACACCTTC.

J is TRBJ1-5 and V is TRBV6-5, with TRBD1 matching over 7 bases. V dropped 6 bases and J dropped 11; count of bases not matched to a gene: 13. CDR3 size: 14 residues. CDR1 and CDR2 from the germline V gene are MNHEY and SVGAGI. CDR3 amino acids: CASRPNRGTGAQHF. CDR3 coding DNA: TGTGCCAGCAGACCAAACAGGGGTACGGGGGCCCAGCATTTT.

The chain recombines TRBV29-1 with TRBJ1-2; 9 bases agree with TRBD1. Germline V CDR1 and CDR2: SQVTM, ANQGSEA. J was trimmed by 8 bases and V by 5 bases; bases with no gene match: 3. The CDR3 is 11 residues long. CDR3 in DNA: TGCAGCGTTTGGACAGGGGCCGGCTACACCTTC. Encoded protein: CSVWTGAGYTF.

The J gene is TRBJ1-2, the V gene TRBV30; D is possibly TRBD1 (5 bases). Trimming took 0 bases from V and 6 from J, leaving 8 bases between them. CDR3 length equals 12 residues. Germline values: CDR1 GTSNPN, CDR2 SVGIG (reference sequence). The CDR3 bases are TGTGCCTGGAGTGTCCAGGGCGATGGCTACACCTTC. Protein product: CAWSVQGDGYTF.

The CDR3 is CASGTIQGAGGYTF. DNA of the CDR3: TGTGCTAGTGGTACAATACAGGGGGCAGGTGGCTACACCTTC. The V call is TRBV12-5, the J call TRBJ1-2; TRBD1 aligns across 9 bases. Trimming removed 5 bases from V and 7 bases from J; junction bases left unmatched: 8. CDR1 and CDR2 from the germline V gene are LGHNT and FRNRAP. The CDR3 extends over 14 amino acids.

This clone was seen just once. J is TRBJ1-1 and V is TRBV19; perhaps TRBD1 as D (5 bases). CDR1 LNHDA and CDR2 SQIVND come from the germline V gene (reference sequence). The CDR3 extends over 13 amino acids. Trimming shortened V by 7 bases and J by 4 bases, and 13 bases separated the two germline ends. The CDR3 here is CASNVPGSTEAFF. DNA of the CDR3: TGTGCCAGTAACGTACCAGGGTCCACTGAAGCTTTCTTT.

The chain's CDR3 is CASSQDWGPDGQYF. CDR3 nucleotide sequence: TGCGCCAGCAGCCAAGATTGGGGCCCCGATGGGCAGTATTTT. The gene calls are TRBV4-1 and TRBJ2-3, with a tentative D call TRBD1 (5 bases). This CDR3 has 14 residues. V lost 0 bases and J 11 bases, leaving 15 bases between the germline ends. Germline values: CDR1 MGHRA, CDR2 YSYEKL.

The chain couples TRBV4-3 to TRBJ2-5; possibly TRBD1 or TRBD2 for D (5 bases each). Germline CDR1 reads LGHNA; CDR2 reads YSLEER. This CDR3 region has 14 residues. V was pared by 4 bases and J by 0 bases, with 9 bases between. As DNA, the CDR3 is TGCGCCAGCAGCCCCGGGGCGTACCAAGAGACCCAGTACTTC. Encoded protein: CASSPGAYQETQYF.

This clone has more than one count but fewer than ten. The chain has TRBV11-2 and TRBJ2-1; 7 nucleotides line up with TRBD2. With 5 bases clipped from V and 4 bases from J, the junction kept 5 bases outside the gene matches. Per germline, CDR1 SGHAT and CDR2 FQNNGV. This CDR3 region has 14 residues. CDR3 nucleotides: TGTGCCAGCAGCGAACCGGGACTATACAATGAGCAGTTCTTC. Encoded protein: CASSEPGLYNEQFF.

This clone came up a few times. The chain uses TRBV27 and TRBJ1-6; 8 bases agree with TRBD1. Germline assignment: CDR1 MNHEY and CDR2 SMNVEV (reference sequence). With 5 bases clipped from V and 2 bases from J, the junction kept 2 bases outside the gene matches. This CDR3 region has 15 residues. CDR3 protein: CASSPTGAYNSPLHF. As DNA, the CDR3 is TGTGCCAGCAGTCCGACAGGGGCCTATAATTCACCCCTCCACTTT.

This clone was seen many times. The chain combines TRBV10-3 with TRBJ2-2; TRBD2 is a possible D gene (6 bases). V was trimmed by 6 bases and J by 1 base, leaving 9 bases between them. This CDR3 region has 14 residues. Germline lookup yields CDR1 ENHRY and CDR2 SYGVKD. CDR3 nucleotide sequence: TGTGCCATCAGGGGGACTGTGAACACCGGGGAGCTGTTTTTT. Amino acids: CAIRGTVNTGELFF.

The chain links TRBV29-1 to TRBJ2-7; 7 bases line up with TRBD2. With 2 bases clipped from V and 2 bases from J, the junction kept 6 bases outside the gene matches. This CDR3 is 14 amino acids long. Germline V CDR1 and CDR2: SQVTM, ANQGSEA. The CDR3 nucleotides are TGCAGCGTTGAAAGCGGGGTAGGGACCTACGAGCAGTACTTC. Amino acid sequence: CSVESGVGTYEQYF.

The chain combines TRBV2 with TRBJ2-5; D might be TRBD2 (5 bases). The V and J ends lost 7 bases and 3 bases respectively, with 12 bases between them. Germline assignment: CDR1 SNHLY and CDR2 FYNNEI. CDR3 length equals 13 residues. Here the CDR3 DNA reads TGTGCCAGCAAAGGGAGTAGGGAAGAGACCCAGTACTTC. Its translation: CASKGSREETQYF. The full variable domain, rest sourced from reference TRBV2 and TRBJ2-5, is EPEVTQTPSHQVTQMGQEVILRCVPISNHLYFYWYRQILGQKVEFLVSFYNNEISEKSEIFDDQFSVERPDGSNFTLKIRSTKLEDSAMYFCASKGSREETQYFGPGTRLLVL.

This chain connects TRBV30 to TRBJ1-5; TRBD1 matches at 9 bases. Germline V gives CDR1 GTSNPN, CDR2 SVGIG (reference sequence). The CDR3 extends over 15 amino acids. The J segment lost 4 bases and the V segment lost 4 bases, leaving 8 bases of the junction unmatched. The CDR3 region has the DNA TGTGCCTGGACCCCGGGAGACAGGGGGAATCAGCCCCAGCATTTT. It codes for CAWTPGDRGNQPQHF.

The chain employs TRBV30 and TRBJ2-7; D is perhaps TRBD2 (6 bases). Trimming removed 2 bases at V and 6 bases at J, with 11 bases between. This CDR3 contains 12 residues. Germline V CDR1 and CDR2: GTSNPN, SVGIG (reference sequence). CDR3 DNA: TGTGCCTGGAGTCCGGGGGATCGCGAGCAGTACTTC. Amino acids: CAWSPGDREQYF. The entire variable domain, with the rest obtained from reference TRBV30 and TRBJ2-7, is as follows: SQTIHQWPATLVQPVGSPLSLECTVEGTSNPNLYWYRQAAGRGLQLLFYSVGIGQISSEVPQNLSASRPQDRQFILSSKKLLLSDSGFYLCAWSPGDREQYFGPGTRLTVT.

Worth noting for this clone: This sample includes further DNA sequences coding for the same CDR3. J is TRBJ1-1 and V is TRBV7-2; D not certain. Trimming pared 1 base from V and 0 bases from J, leaving 6 bases between. CDR1 and CDR2 (germline): SGHTA, FQGNSA. The CDR3 runs 14 residues. In nucleotides, the CDR3 is TGTGCCAGCAGCTTAGGAGGTGTGAACACTGAAGCTTTCTTT. Amino acids: CASSLGGVNTEAFF.

The gene calls are TRBV6-5 and TRBJ1-5; 7 bases agree with TRBD1. The V gene end was trimmed by 5 bases and the J gene end by 6 bases; junction bases not matched to a gene: 4. This CDR3 is 13 amino acids long. Germline loops: CDR1 MNHEY, CDR2 SVGAGI. CDR3 nucleotides: TGTGCCAGCAGTCAGGGGGTAGTTCAGCCCCAGCATTTT. It encodes CASSQGVVQPQHF.

V gene TRBV15 combines with J gene TRBJ1-1; D may be TRBD1 (6 bases). Germline CDR1 reads LNHNV; CDR2 reads YYDKDF (reference sequence). Trimming shortened V by 8 bases and J by 5 bases, and 24 bases separated the two germline ends. The CDR3 runs 16 residues. CDR3 in DNA: TGTGCCACCGGAGGGGGGATCGAATGGCGTGGGACTGAAGCTTTCTTT. This translates into CATGGGIEWRGTEAFF. Filled out from reference TRBV15 and TRBJ1-1, the complete variable domain reads DAMVIQNPRYQVTQFGKPVTLSCSQTLNHNVMYWYQQKSSQAPKLLFHYYDKDFNNEADTPDNFQSRRPNTSFCFLDIRSPGLGDTAMYLCATGGGIEWRGTEAFFGQGTRLTVV.

V usage is TRBV29-1 and J usage is TRBJ1-1, with D possibly being TRBD1 (6 bases). Germline CDR1 SQVTM, CDR2 ANQGSEA. The CDR3 covers 13 residues. The V end lost 5 bases, the J end lost 7 bases, and 17 bases lay between the germline ends. The CDR3: CSVLEGTTYEAFF. CDR3 nucleotide sequence: TGCAGCGTTCTCGAAGGGACAACTTATGAAGCTTTCTTT.

The chain recombines TRBV30 with TRBJ1-2; TRBD1 might be the D (5 bases). The germline V gene has CDR1 GTSNPN and CDR2 SVGIG (reference sequence). CDR3 length: 12 amino acids. The CDR3 DNA reads TGTTCCGGGGGGAGTGTCCCCTATGGCTACACCTTC. This translates into CSGGSVPYGYTF.

V and J are TRBV27 and TRBJ1-1; 10 nucleotides agree with TRBD1. The CDR3 runs to 15 residues. The germline V gene encodes CDR1 MNHEY and CDR2 SMNVEV (reference sequence). V trimming: 6 bases; J trimming: 6 bases; junction bases outside the gene matches: 10. DNA for the CDR3: TGTGCCAGCAGCAGAGCCCGGGACAGGGGTTCTGAAGCTTTCTTT. Translating it yields CASSRARDRGSEAFF.

This rearrangement joins TRBV5-1 to TRBJ1-6, with TRBD1 matching over 8 bases. The J segment lost 6 bases and the V segment lost 4 bases, leaving 3 bases of the junction unmatched. Germline V gene lookup returns CDR1 SGHRS and CDR2 YFSETQ. The CDR3 consists of 14 residues. CDR3 DNA: TGCGCCAGCAGCGAGGGACAGGCTAATTCACCCCTCCACTTT. Encoded protein: CASSEGQANSPLHF. Complete variable domain (other parts from reference TRBV5-1 and TRBJ1-6): KAGVTQTPRYLIKTRGQQVTLSCSPISGHRSVSWYQQTPGQGLQFLFEYFSETQRNKGNFPGRFSGRQFSNSRSEMNVSTLELGDSALYLCASSEGQANSPLHFGNGTRLTVT.

This clone was observed once. This chain uses TRBV11-2 with TRBJ1-1, with TRBD1 identical over 11 bases. The length of the CDR3 is 15 residues. Germline lookup yields CDR1 SGHAT and CDR2 FQNNGV. V lost 5 bases and J lost 4; bases outside the gene matches: 6. CDR3 bases: TGTGCCAGCAGCCCGGGGACAGGGGGAAGCACTGAAGCTTTCTTT. This sequence encodes CASSPGTGGSTEAFF. The full variable domain, its missing parts supplied by reference TRBV11-2 and TRBJ1-1, is EAGVAQSPRYKIIEKRQSVAFWCNPISGHATLYWYQQILGQGPKLLIQFQNNGVVDDSQLPKDRFSAERLKGVDSTLKIQPAKLEDSAVYLCASSPGTGGSTEAFFGQGTRLTVV.